This TCR beta chain was profiled in a study of cytomegalovirus exposure and HLA in healthy donors. Study-wide results and caveats: Immune exposure was documented only through CMV serostatus.

The PCR contained 60 Vbeta and 13 Jbeta primers. Clones were sequenced by immunoSEQ multiplex PCR, and TCRdb holds only the in-frame ones, with some missing. Of about 140,000 clones listed, more than 70% are singletons. Notes on this clone: No antigen is known for it.

Germline V gene data show CDR1 as MGHDK and CDR2 as SYGVNS. Trimming stripped 4 bases from V and 3 bases from J, with 12 bases between. The CDR3 is made up of 14 amino acids. The chain combines TRBV25-1 with TRBJ1-2, with D tentatively TRBD1 (6 bases). This TCR was recovered from a man aged 40-55 years in good health and CMV-seronegative. Source material: PBMCs. CDR3 nucleotide sequence: TGTGCCAGCAGTGGCCCAGGGGTTTACTATGGCTACACCTTC. This translates into CASSGPGVYYGYTF.